The sample holds one count of the clone carrying this T cell receptor (beta chain). The antigen is unknown. The source of the sample is a study of early T cells in non-severe SARS-CoV-2 infection. Overall study context: Sequencing was performed on bulk RNA from unsorted whole blood, leaving chains unpaired.

Attached unique molecular identifiers marked individual cDNA molecules. TCRdb redid the calling of the 5' RACE reads with MiXCR, one entry per CDR3 protein. Of just over 65,000 distinct CDR3 sequences listed, under 15% are singletons. Trimming took 2 bases from V and 7 from J, leaving 11 bases between them. This CDR3 is 13 amino acids long. From germline, CDR1 is MDHEN and CDR2 SYDVKM. Study observations and caveats: Anti-spike CD8 responses were favored in VDJdb matching, and private and CD4 specificities were missed.

The sequence was obtained from an adult who was a healthcare worker with PCR-confirmed SARS-CoV-2 infection or an uninfected control (not recorded which). Sequenced material: whole blood. The chain recombines TRBV28 with TRBJ1-2; D is possibly TRBD1 (6 bases). The CDR3 bases are TGTGCCAGCAGTTTAAGGGGGATAGTTGGCTACACCTTC. This translates into CASSLRGIVGYTF.